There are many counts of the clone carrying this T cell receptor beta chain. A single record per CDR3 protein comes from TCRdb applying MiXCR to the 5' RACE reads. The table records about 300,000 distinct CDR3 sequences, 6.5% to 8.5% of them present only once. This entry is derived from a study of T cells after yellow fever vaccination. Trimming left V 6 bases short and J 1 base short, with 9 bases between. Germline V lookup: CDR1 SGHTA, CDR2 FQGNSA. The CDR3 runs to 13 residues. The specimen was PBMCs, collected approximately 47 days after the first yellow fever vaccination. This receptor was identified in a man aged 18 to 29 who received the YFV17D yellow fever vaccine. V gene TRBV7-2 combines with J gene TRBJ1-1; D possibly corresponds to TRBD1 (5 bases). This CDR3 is CASRNDRNTEAFF. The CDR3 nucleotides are TGTGCCAGCAGGAACGACAGGAACACTGAAGCTTTCTTT. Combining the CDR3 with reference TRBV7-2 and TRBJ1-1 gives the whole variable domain GAGVSQSPSNKVTEKGKDVELRCDPISGHTALYWYRQSLGQGLEFLIYFQGNSAPDKSGLPSDRFSAERTGGSVSTLTIQRTQQEDSAVYLCASRNDRNTEAFFGQGTRLTVV.